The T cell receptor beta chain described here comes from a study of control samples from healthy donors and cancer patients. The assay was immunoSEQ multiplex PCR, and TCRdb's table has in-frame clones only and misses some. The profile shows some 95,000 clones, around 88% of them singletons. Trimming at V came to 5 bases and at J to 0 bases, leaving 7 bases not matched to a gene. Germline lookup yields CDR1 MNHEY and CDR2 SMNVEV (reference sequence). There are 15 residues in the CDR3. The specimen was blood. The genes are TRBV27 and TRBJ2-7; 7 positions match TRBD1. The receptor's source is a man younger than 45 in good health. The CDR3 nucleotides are TGTGCCAGCAGTGCCGGGACAGCCTCCTCCTACGAGCAGTACTTC. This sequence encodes CASSAGTASSYEQYF.